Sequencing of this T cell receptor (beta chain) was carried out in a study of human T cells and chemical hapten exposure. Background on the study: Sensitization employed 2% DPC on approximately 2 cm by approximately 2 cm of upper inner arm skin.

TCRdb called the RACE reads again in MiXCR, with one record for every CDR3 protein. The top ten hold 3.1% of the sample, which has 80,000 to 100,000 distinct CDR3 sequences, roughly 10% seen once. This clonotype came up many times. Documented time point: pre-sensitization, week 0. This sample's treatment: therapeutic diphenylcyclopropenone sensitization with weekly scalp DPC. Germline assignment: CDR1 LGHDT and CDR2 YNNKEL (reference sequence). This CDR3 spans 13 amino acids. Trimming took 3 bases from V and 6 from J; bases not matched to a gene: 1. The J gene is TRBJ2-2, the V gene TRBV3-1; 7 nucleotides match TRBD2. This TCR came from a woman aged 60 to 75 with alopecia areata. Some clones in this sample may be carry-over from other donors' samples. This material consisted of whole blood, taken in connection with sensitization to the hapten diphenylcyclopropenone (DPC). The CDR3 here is CASSHRGAGELFF. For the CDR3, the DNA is TGTGCCAGCAGCCACCGGGGGGCCGGGGAGCTGTTTTTT.